This record concerns one T cell receptor beta chain sequence. Its matching antigen is unknown. The germline V gene encodes CDR1 SGHRS and CDR2 YFSETQ. This CDR3 spans 14 amino acids. The V gene lost 4 bases and the J gene lost 8 bases, with 15 bases spanning the gap. This sample is drawn from a study of cytomegalovirus exposure and HLA in healthy donors. Study-wide results and limits: There were several of the most significant clusters that appeared linked to common viral pathogens in a later analysis. Sequencing likely generated an artifact that appeared as a cluster of highly shared sequence variants.

PCR involved 60 Vbeta and 13 Jbeta primers. TCRdb keeps only in-frame clones here, not all; method: immunoSEQ multiplex PCR. This table has about 130,000 clones, 80% appearing once. This sequence was found in a male donor in good health and CMV-seronegative. The sample taken for sequencing was PBMCs. The chain is built from TRBV5-1 and TRBJ1-4, with D possibly matching TRBD1 (6 bases). CDR3 in DNA: TGCGCCAGCAGCACAGGGACATTAAAGGAAAAACTGTTTTTT. Its protein product is CASSTGTLKEKLFF. The variable domain in full, completed from reference TRBV5-1 and TRBJ1-4, reads KAGVTQTPRYLIKTRGQQVTLSCSPISGHRSVSWYQQTPGQGLQFLFEYFSETQRNKGNFPGRFSGRQFSNSRSEMNVSTLELGDSALYLCASSTGTLKEKLFFGSGTQLSVL.